The 23 T cell receptor beta chains listed next were all sequenced from one sample in a study of cytomegalovirus exposure and HLA in healthy donors. The primer mix had 60 Vbeta and 13 Jbeta primers. Using immunoSEQ multiplex PCR, the repertoire was profiled, and TCRdb retains in-frame clones only, with some absent. The sample contains roughly 190,000 clones, roughly four fifths of which appear only once. The sequenced material came from PBMCs. These receptors all come from a man aged 18 to 35 in good health and CMV-seronegative.

V is TRBV27 and J is TRBJ2-2, with 10 bases lining up with TRBD2. Losses at the gene ends were 3 bases for V and 2 bases for J; bases not matched to a gene: 3. There are 16 residues in the CDR3. The germline V gene encodes CDR1 MNHEY and CDR2 SMNVEV (reference sequence). CDR3 protein: CASSFGLAENTGELFF. The CDR3 DNA sequence: TGTGCCAGCAGTTTCGGACTAGCGGAAAACACCGGGGAGCTGTTTTTT.

The V and J genes are TRBV7-2 and TRBJ2-4; TRBD2 matches at 7 bases. After removal of 2 bases from V and 6 bases from J, the junction contained 10 bases not matched to a gene. Germline assignment: CDR1 SGHTA and CDR2 FQGNSA. The CDR3 loop spans 16 amino acids. The CDR3 region has the DNA TGTGCCAGCAGCTTAAGTCTAGCGGATGCGAGAAACATTCAGTACTTC. Translated, it gives CASSLSLADARNIQYF.

The genes are TRBV7-8 and TRBJ2-2; D unresolved. V was pared by 4 bases and J by 2 bases, with 11 bases between. In germline, CDR1 is SGHVS, CDR2 FQNEAQ. The CDR3 length is 15 residues. This chain's CDR3 is CASSSYRRNTGELFF. CDR3 DNA sequence: TGTGCCAGCAGCTCATACAGACGAAACACCGGGGAGCTGTTTTTT.

V and J are TRBV7-2 and TRBJ1-2; tentative D call: TRBD1 (6 bases). The CDR3 has 13 residues. Per germline, CDR1 SGHTA and CDR2 FQGNSA. Trimming pared 5 bases from V and 4 bases from J, leaving 11 bases between. In nucleotides, the CDR3 is TGTGCCAGCAGCGCCCTGACAGGCTATGGCTACACCTTC. Its protein is CASSALTGYGYTF.

This clone was counted only a few times. This chain connects TRBV7-9 to TRBJ1-4; 11 bases match TRBD1. The CDR3 has 16 residues. Germline trimming cut 3 bases from V and 0 bases from J; bases unmatched to any gene: 0. CDR1 and CDR2 (germline): SEHNR, FQNEAQ (reference sequence). The CDR3 bases are TGTGCCAGCAGCTTGGGACAGGGGGCAACTAATGAAAAACTGTTTTTT. As protein: CASSLGQGATNEKLFF.

V usage is TRBV9 and J usage is TRBJ2-7, with 8 bases fitting TRBD2. Germline V gives CDR1 SGDLS, CDR2 YYNGEE. The CDR3 totals 15 residues. V lost 0 bases and J lost 2; bases outside the gene matches: 4. The CDR3 region is CASSVGASGPYEQYF. As DNA, the CDR3 is TGTGCCAGCAGCGTAGGTGCTAGCGGGCCCTACGAGCAGTACTTC.

The CDR3 region is CASSSGGGGDMQDTQYF. The CDR3 bases are TGTGCCAGCAGCTCAGGGGGCGGAGGGGATATGCAAGATACGCAGTATTTT. The chain has TRBV27 and TRBJ2-3; TRBD1 aligns across 8 bases. V shed 6 bases, J shed 5 bases, and the junction held 16 bases outside the gene matches. CDR1 and CDR2 from the germline V gene are MNHEY and SMNVEV (reference sequence). The CDR3 contains 17 residues.

For this clone: The junction differs from germline at one of its ends, possibly a read error. V gene TRBV5-4 combines with J gene TRBJ2-5; 10 bases are a match to TRBD2. Germline V CDR1 and CDR2: SGHNT, YYREEE (reference sequence). The length of the CDR3 is 13 residues. CDR3 DNA: TGTGCCAGCAGCACCGGGACTAGCGTTAAGGAGGACTTC. Its translation: CASSTGTSVKEDF.

CDR3 sequence: CASSDTGQRQPQHF. CDR3 nucleotides: TGTGCCAGTAGTGATACAGGGCAGCGGCAGCCCCAGCATTTT. The gene calls are TRBV19 and TRBJ1-5; a possible D gene is TRBD1 (6 bases). This CDR3 region has 14 residues. Germline assignment: CDR1 LNHDA and CDR2 SQIVND (reference sequence). The V end lost 5 bases, the J end lost 7 bases, and 15 bases lay between the germline ends.

The chain employs TRBV7-8 and TRBJ2-5; tentative D call: TRBD1 (6 bases). With 4 bases removed from V and 3 bases from J, the gap between germline ends came to 12 bases. Germline V gives CDR1 SGHVS, CDR2 FQNEAQ. The CDR3 covers 14 residues. The CDR3 sequence: CASSSPGTKETQYF. DNA for the CDR3: TGTGCCAGCAGCTCCCCAGGGACAAAAGAGACCCAGTACTTC.

V usage is TRBV30 and J usage is TRBJ1-6; 8 bases fit TRBD1. The CDR3 totals 16 residues. From germline, CDR1 is GTSNPN and CDR2 SVGIG (reference sequence). V gave up 3 bases and J gave up 7 bases; unmatched junction bases: 11. The CDR3 sequence is CAWSSDRVIANSPLHF. Written as DNA, the CDR3 is TGTGCCTGGAGCTCGGACAGGGTAATTGCCAATTCACCCCTCCACTTT.

V and J are TRBV18 and TRBJ2-4; no clear D gene. Germline assignment: CDR1 KGHSH and CDR2 LQKENI. Trimming pared 5 bases from V and 7 bases from J, leaving 18 bases between. This CDR3 spans 15 amino acids. The CDR3 DNA reads as TGTGCCAGCTCAGCAACCGACACCTTAAGCAACATTCAGTACTTC. This codes for CASSATDTLSNIQYF.

The chain uses TRBV10-1 and TRBJ2-5; the match to TRBD1 covers 8 bases. This CDR3 spans 14 amino acids. CDR1 WNHNN and CDR2 SYGVQD come from the germline V gene (reference sequence). Losses at the gene ends were 5 bases for V and 2 bases for J; bases not matched to a gene: 4. The CDR3 is CASSPTGEQETQYF. The CDR3 bases are TGCGCCAGCAGTCCGACAGGGGAACAAGAGACCCAGTACTTC.

This chain joins TRBV2 and TRBJ2-2; 10 bases agree with TRBD2. The V and J ends lost 4 bases and 1 base, in that order; junction bases with no gene match: 0. This CDR3 comprises 15 residues. Germline CDR1 reads SNHLY; CDR2 reads FYNNEI. The CDR3 loop reads CASSGTSGNTGELFF. The CDR3 DNA is TGTGCCAGCAGTGGGACTAGCGGGAACACCGGGGAGCTGTTTTTT.

V is TRBV6-6 and J is TRBJ1-5; D remains ambiguous. The CDR3 extends over 13 amino acids. V shed 5 bases and J shed 5 bases, with 10 bases lying between them. CDR1 and CDR2 (germline): MNHNY, SVGAGI (reference sequence). The CDR3 protein is CASSPTEHQPQHF. CDR3 in DNA: TGTGCCAGCAGTCCCACGGAGCATCAGCCCCAGCATTTT.

This chain connects TRBV13 to TRBJ1-5; TRBD1 is a possible D gene (6 bases). Germline CDR1 reads PRHDT; CDR2 reads FYEKMQ (reference sequence). V lost 5 bases, J lost 1 base, and 9 bases lay in between. CDR3 size: 14 residues. Written as DNA, the CDR3 is TGTGCCAGCAGCCAACAGGGAAGCAATCAGCCCCAGCATTTT. It is translated as CASSQQGSNQPQHF.

The chain uses TRBV27 and TRBJ1-6, with 7 bases matching TRBD1. The V segment lost 10 bases and the J segment 7 bases; nucleotides outside the gene matches: 10. Germline CDR1 and CDR2: MNHEY and SMNVEV (reference sequence). This CDR3 has 14 amino acids. The CDR3, as DNA: TGTGCCACCGGAACCGGGACAGAGAATTCACCCCTCCACTTT. Protein sequence: CATGTGTENSPLHF.

The J gene is TRBJ1-2, the V gene TRBV18; 11 nucleotides align to TRBD1. Germline trimming cut 6 bases from V and 4 bases from J; bases unmatched to any gene: 4. The CDR3 runs 14 residues. Germline CDR1 reads KGHSH; CDR2 reads LQKENI. CDR3 in DNA: TGTGCCAGCTCGCGGGACAGGGGGACCTATGGCTACACCTTC. Its translation: CASSRDRGTYGYTF.

The genes are TRBV6-4 and TRBJ2-3, with 10 bases aligning to TRBD2. From germline, CDR1 is MRHNA and CDR2 SNTAGT. CDR3 length: 15 amino acids. With V trimmed by 3 bases and J by 4 bases, 4 bases remained unmatched. Here the CDR3 reads CASSEASGRSDTQYF. In DNA, the CDR3 is TGTGCCAGCAGTGAAGCTAGCGGGAGATCAGATACGCAGTATTTT.

The chain has TRBV7-2 and TRBJ2-5; TRBD2 agrees at 8 bases. The CDR3 consists of 15 residues. V gave up 5 bases and J gave up 5 bases; unmatched junction bases: 10. Per the germline V gene, CDR1 is SGHTA and CDR2 is FQGNSA. CDR3 coding DNA: TGTGCCAGCAGCCCGCCCGGGACTAGGGGGGAGACCCAGTACTTC. Translating gives CASSPPGTRGETQYF.

The table lists this clone with a few counts. The chain carries TRBV7-9 and TRBJ2-1; 10 bases are a match to TRBD2. V trimming: 10 bases; J trimming: 4 bases; junction bases outside the gene matches: 10. Germline CDR1 and CDR2: SEHNR and FQNEAQ (reference sequence). There are 15 residues in the CDR3. The CDR3 loop reads CAISGGTSVYNEQFF. The CDR3 coding sequence is TGTGCCATCTCGGGAGGGACTAGCGTATACAATGAGCAGTTCTTC. Variable domain in full (rest from reference TRBV7-9 and TRBJ2-1): DTGVSQNPRHKITKRGQNVTFRCDPISEHNRLYWYRQTLGQGPEFLTYFQNEAQLEKSRLLSDRFSAERPKGSFSTLEIQRTEQGDSAMYLCAISGGTSVYNEQFFGPGTRLTVL.

V is TRBV9 and J is TRBJ2-1, with TRBD1 matching 8 bases. This CDR3 has 17 residues. The J segment lost 8 bases and the V segment lost 4 bases, leaving 17 bases of the junction unmatched. Germline V gives CDR1 SGDLS, CDR2 YYNGEE. CDR3 bases: TGTGCCAGCAGCCTCGGACAGGGAGTAAGGACGGGGGATGAGCAGTTCTTC. It specifies CASSLGQGVRTGDEQFF. The full variable domain, with the rest looked up from reference TRBV9 and TRBJ2-1, is DSGVTQTPKHLITATGQRVTLRCSPRSGDLSVYWYQQSLDQGLQFLIQYYNGEERAKGNILERFSAQQFPDLHSELNLSSLELGDSALYFCASSLGQGVRTGDEQFFGPGTRLTVL.

The chain links TRBV2 to TRBJ1-6, with TRBD1 identical over 10 bases. CDR1 SNHLY and CDR2 FYNNEI come from the germline V gene. With 5 bases clipped from V and 7 bases from J, the junction kept 2 bases outside the gene matches. CDR3 size: 14 residues. The CDR3 coding sequence is TGTGCCAGCAGTTGGGGACAGGGGAATTCACCCCTCCACTTT. Translated: CASSWGQGNSPLHF. Based on the CDR3 plus reference TRBV2 and TRBJ1-6, the full variable domain is EPEVTQTPSHQVTQMGQEVILRCVPISNHLYFYWYRQILGQKVEFLVSFYNNEISEKSEIFDDQFSVERPDGSNFTLKIRSTKLEDSAMYFCASSWGQGNSPLHFGNGTRLTVT.